This T cell receptor beta chain was observed in a study of glioma-infiltrating T cells. Overall study findings and caveats: Only very few CDR3 sequences appeared in both tissue and blood. Non-neoplastic patients had below-expected tissue-blood divergence, while all gliomas exceeded expectation.

CDR3 length equals 13 residues. Germline V gene sequence: CDR1 SGHTA, CDR2 FQGNSA. This clonotype showed up many times. Antigen unknown. Given a much more abundant clone one base away, this may be a read error. The iRepertoire nested amplicon-rescue multiplex PCR amplified TCR alpha and beta CDR3s from RNA. For one-step reverse transcription and amplification, about 90-450 ng of tissue mRNA or PBMC total RNA was used. TCRdb reanalysed the multiplex PCR reads using MiXCR and keeps one entry per CDR3 protein. The table shows approximately 120,000 distinct CDR3 sequences, with less than 30% occurring only once.

Material for sequencing was glioma tissue, nonneoplastic brain tissue, or PBMCs (not recorded which). The chain recombines TRBV7-2 with TRBJ1-1; D not certain. The receptor was isolated from a human donor with low-grade glioma or glioblastoma, undergoing nonglioma brain surgery, or in good health (not recorded which). This chain's CDR3 is CASSLNAFTEALF. The CDR3 region has the DNA TGTGCCAGCAGCTTAAACGCCTTCACTGAAGCTCTCTTT.